Each of the 25 T cell receptor beta chains below was sequenced from the same sample in a study of beta chain features in type 1 diabetes (dated by TCRdb to the late 2010s). Receptors were amplified or captured by the immunoSEQ multiplex PCR assay. The entire isolated RNA was reverse transcribed using the High Capacity cDNA Reverse Transcription Kit, and thus expressed TCRB transcripts were sequenced. Sourced from immuneACCESS, this table was stored by TCRdb with only in-frame sequences that have V and J called. A share of the clones is absent; for the studies checked, an unresolved V gene accounts for under half, and the remainder has no known explanation. Here the sample has 450,000 to 550,000 clones; about 32% occur a single time. The ten most abundant clones make up 0.05% to 0.07% of the sample. The sequenced material came from naive CD4+ T cells from blood. The sample's cell subset or site label is to be understood as: true naive CD4+ T cells. These receptors came from a man aged 18 to 35 in good health.

The V gene is TRBV2, the J gene TRBJ2-1; D not resolved. Trimming stripped 3 bases from V and 5 bases from J, with 11 bases between. Looked up from germline, CDR1 is SNHLY and CDR2 is FYNNEI. The CDR3 loop spans 14 amino acids. In DNA, the CDR3 is TGTGCCAGCAGTGACCGGCAACTAAACAATGAGCAGTTCTTC. Amino acid sequence: CASSDRQLNNEQFF.

The gene calls are TRBV18 and TRBJ2-5; 7 bases are a match to TRBD2. Trimming cost V 2 bases and J 4 bases; bases outside gene matches: 4. From germline, CDR1 is KGHSH and CDR2 LQKENI. The CDR3 spans 14 residues. CDR3 amino acids: CASSPTGGGETQYF. CDR3 DNA sequence: TGTGCCAGCTCACCAACCGGCGGGGGAGAGACCCAGTACTTC.

This clone was seen a handful of times. V and J are TRBV4-1 and TRBJ2-1; D unresolved. V lost 4 bases, J lost 0 bases, and 10 bases lay in between. This CDR3 is built from 15 residues. Germline V gene sequence: CDR1 MGHRA, CDR2 YSYEKL. CDR3 protein: CASSPLSYSYNEQFF. The CDR3 nucleotides read TGCGCCAGCAGCCCCCTCTCCTACTCCTACAATGAGCAGTTCTTC.

The V call is TRBV25-1, the J call TRBJ2-5; D remains unclear. The V gene lost 6 bases and the J gene lost 4 bases, with 12 bases spanning the gap. This CDR3 is built from 13 residues. The germline CDR1 and CDR2 sequences are MGHDK and SYGVNS. The CDR3 loop reads CASSRRGVETQYF. The CDR3 DNA reads as TGTGCCAGCAGCCGGCGCGGAGTAGAGACCCAGTACTTC.

This sequence joins TRBV5-1 and TRBJ2-5, with 9 bases aligning to TRBD1. J was trimmed by 5 bases and V by 0 bases; bases with no gene match: 5. Germline-derived CDR1 and CDR2 are SGHRS and YFSETQ. The CDR3 contains 15 residues. The CDR3: CASSLGDRARETQYF. The CDR3 DNA is TGCGCCAGCAGCTTGGGGGACAGGGCTCGCGAGACCCAGTACTTC.

The V and J genes are TRBV30 and TRBJ1-2; no firm D call. Deletions cut 4 bases from V and 2 bases from J, with 8 bases between. Looked up from germline, CDR1 is GTSNPN and CDR2 is SVGIG (reference sequence). This CDR3 spans 12 amino acids. DNA for the CDR3: TGTGCCTGGACGTCAGAGAACTATGGCTACACCTTC. Its translation: CAWTSENYGYTF.

The CDR3 protein is CASSQDTTGITGELFF. DNA for the CDR3: TGCGCCAGCAGCCAAGATACCACAGGGATAACCGGGGAGCTGTTTTTT. The chain combines TRBV4-1 with TRBJ2-2, with a possible D match to TRBD1 (6 bases). The CDR3 runs to 16 residues. The V and J ends lost 0 bases and 5 bases respectively, with 13 bases between them. CDR1 is MGHRA, CDR2 YSYEKL, per germline.

V and J are TRBV28 and TRBJ2-3; TRBD1 might be the D (7 bases). The V and J ends lost 3 bases and 4 bases respectively, with 11 bases between them. Germline loops: CDR1 MDHEN, CDR2 SYDVKM. This CDR3 has 14 residues. CDR3 bases: TGTGCCAGCAGTTTGTTCAGGGGGGCAGATACGCAGTATTTT. It translates to CASSLFRGADTQYF.

The J gene is TRBJ2-5, the V gene TRBV5-1; 9 nucleotides line up with TRBD1. The CDR3 covers 17 residues. Germline V gene data show CDR1 as SGHRS and CDR2 as YFSETQ. The V and J ends lost 0 bases and 5 bases, in that order; junction bases with no gene match: 11. CDR3 loop: CASSLGGTGTVLETQYF. CDR3 nucleotides: TGCGCCAGCAGCTTGGGCGGGACAGGGACGGTTTTGGAGACCCAGTACTTC.

V and J are TRBV7-2 and TRBJ2-3; 7 bases match TRBD1. The CDR3 spans 14 residues. CDR1 SGHTA and CDR2 FQGNSA come from the germline V gene. V was clipped by 4 bases and J by 5 bases; unmatched bases: 6. The CDR3 nucleotides read TGTGCCAGCAGCTCCCAGGACAGGATAGATACGCAGTATTTT. Protein product: CASSSQDRIDTQYF.

The J gene is TRBJ2-5, the V gene TRBV29-1, with D possibly TRBD1 on 6 matching bases. This CDR3 contains 14 residues. Germline V gene data show CDR1 as SQVTM and CDR2 as ANQGSEA. The V and J ends lost 4 bases and 1 base respectively, with 13 bases between them. In DNA, the CDR3 is TGCAGCGTTGGGGATACAGGGAGCCAAGAGACCCAGTACTTC. Residues: CSVGDTGSQETQYF.

This clone occurred a few times. V gene TRBV29-1 combines with J gene TRBJ2-7, with 8 bases fitting TRBD2. The CDR3 extends over 12 amino acids. Trimming cost V 7 bases and J 3 bases; bases outside gene matches: 5. Germline lookup yields CDR1 SQVTM and CDR2 ANQGSEA. For the CDR3, the DNA is TGCAGCGCCGGCAGCGGGGGCTACGAGCAGTACTTC. It yields the protein CSAGSGGYEQYF.

The V gene is TRBV9, the J gene TRBJ2-1, with 9 bases lining up with TRBD2. The V and J ends lost 3 bases and 1 base, in that order; junction bases with no gene match: 8. The V gene's germline CDR1 is SGDLS and CDR2 YYNGEE. The CDR3 is 17 amino acids. In DNA form, the CDR3 reads TGTGCCAGCAGCGCTGGGGGCGGGAGGGTTTCCTACAATGAGCAGTTCTTC. Protein: CASSAGGGRVSYNEQFF.

Details on this clone: This may arise from a read error, as a much more abundant clone is one base away. Other DNA sequences within the sample encode an identical CDR3. V usage is TRBV7-9 and J usage is TRBJ2-3; D is unresolved. V lost 6 bases, J lost 2 bases, and 3 bases lay in between. CDR1 is SEHNR, CDR2 FQNEAQ, per germline (reference sequence). This CDR3 region has 11 residues. CDR3 bases: TGTGCCAGCAGTTCCACAGATACGCAGTATTTT. Protein sequence: CASSSTDTQYF.

The chain carries TRBV6-5 and TRBJ2-5, with TRBD1 identical over 8 bases. From germline, CDR1 is MNHEY and CDR2 SVGAGI. The CDR3 sequence is 14 residues long. The trim removed 5 bases at V and 5 bases at J, leaving 7 bases unmatched. CDR3: CASSTDRGRETQYF. CDR3 in DNA: TGTGCCAGCAGTACCGACAGGGGAAGGGAGACCCAGTACTTC.

This clone was detected only once. The chain recombines TRBV6-5 with TRBJ2-1; D perhaps matches TRBD2 (5 bases). The CDR3 loop spans 15 amino acids. Germline CDR1 is MNHEY and CDR2 is SVGAGI. Deletions cut 3 bases from V and 4 bases from J, with 13 bases between. For the CDR3, the DNA is TGTGCCAGCAGTTATGGACTTCCGGAATACAATGAGCAGTTCTTC. Translating it yields CASSYGLPEYNEQFF.

This clone came up a few times. The chain recombines TRBV25-1 with TRBJ1-2; D gene ambiguous. The germline gives CDR1 MGHDK, CDR2 SYGVNS. V gave up 2 bases and J gave up 4 bases, with 11 bases separating them. This CDR3 contains 14 residues. CDR3 amino acids: CASSENERAYGYTF. The CDR3 nucleotides read TGTGCCAGCAGTGAAAACGAACGGGCCTATGGCTACACCTTC.

The rearrangement joins TRBV4-1 to TRBJ2-5; 12 bases are a match to TRBD2. The CDR3 loop spans 18 amino acids. Germline V lookup: CDR1 MGHRA, CDR2 YSYEKL. Germline trimming cut 0 bases from V and 2 bases from J; bases unmatched to any gene: 7. CDR3 DNA: TGCGCCAGCAGCCAAGATAAGGCGACTAGCGGGAGTCAAGAGACCCAGTACTTC. Its protein product is CASSQDKATSGSQETQYF.

The V gene is TRBV30, the J gene TRBJ1-1; 7 nucleotides align to TRBD1. Trimming at V came to 0 bases and at J to 11 bases, leaving 12 bases not matched to a gene. Germline-derived CDR1 and CDR2 are GTSNPN and SVGIG (reference sequence). The CDR3 is 14 amino acids. The CDR3 spells CAWSVKGAGFRAFF. In nucleotides, the CDR3 is TGTGCCTGGAGTGTAAAGGGGGCAGGTTTTAGGGCTTTCTTT.

This clone was counted only a few times. The genes are TRBV4-1 and TRBJ2-1, with 10 bases identical to TRBD2. This CDR3 spans 16 amino acids. J was trimmed by 8 bases and V by 3 bases; bases with no gene match: 10. Germline CDR1 and CDR2: MGHRA and YSYEKL. CDR3: CASSQAGTSATDEQFF. CDR3 DNA sequence: TGCGCCAGCAGCCAGGCCGGGACTAGCGCAACCGATGAGCAGTTCTTC.

The chain links TRBV15 to TRBJ2-7; TRBD1 or TRBD2 may be the D gene (5 bases each). CDR1 is LNHNV, CDR2 YYDKDF, per germline (reference sequence). The CDR3 length is 17 residues. V was pared by 3 bases and J by 0 bases, with 18 bases between. The CDR3 loop is CATSRPTRGETSYEQYF. In nucleotides, the CDR3 is TGTGCCACCAGCAGGCCGACTCGGGGCGAGACCTCCTACGAGCAGTACTTC.

The V call is TRBV14, the J call TRBJ1-1, with D tentatively TRBD1 (6 bases). The germline gives CDR1 SGHDN, CDR2 FVKESK. V was clipped by 5 bases and J by 3 bases, with 13 bases between them. This CDR3 region has 14 residues. CDR3 DNA: TGTGCCAGCAGCTTCGACAGGTTGGACACTGAAGCTTTCTTT. This translates into CASSFDRLDTEAFF. The variable domain in full, completed from reference TRBV14 and TRBJ1-1, reads EAGVTQFPSHSVIEKGQTVTLRCDPISGHDNLYWYRRVMGKEIKFLLHFVKESKQDESGMPNNRFLAERTGGTYSTLKVQPAELEDSGVYFCASSFDRLDTEAFFGQGTRLTVV.

The table lists this clone with a few counts. V is TRBV10-3 and J is TRBJ1-2; maybe TRBD1 (6 bases). CDR3 size: 14 residues. Looked up from germline, CDR1 is ENHRY and CDR2 is SYGVKD. V was trimmed by 0 bases and J by 7 bases, leaving 12 bases between them. The CDR3 DNA reads TGTGCCATCAGTGAGTCTCGGGGGCAGTTTGGCTACACCTTC. This sequence encodes CAISESRGQFGYTF.

The gene calls are TRBV29-1 and TRBJ2-1; a weak D match, TRBD1 (6 bases). The CDR3 spans 13 residues. Between the trimmed V and J ends, which lost 6 bases and 6 bases, there was a span of 15 bases. Germline V gene data show CDR1 as SQVTM and CDR2 as ANQGSEA. The CDR3 DNA sequence: TGCAGCGTGCAAACAGGGATACCCAATGAGCAGTTCTTC. This encodes CSVQTGIPNEQFF.

The V and J genes are TRBV30 and TRBJ2-3; D uncertain. Trimming left V 1 base short and J 6 bases short, with 11 bases between. Looked up from germline, CDR1 is GTSNPN and CDR2 is SVGIG (reference sequence). The CDR3 covers 13 residues. The CDR3 region has the DNA TGTGCCTGGAGTGCCCCTCCCAGGGATACGCAGTATTTT. Encoded protein: CAWSAPPRDTQYF.